This T cell receptor (beta chain) was identified during a study of long-term antiretroviral therapy in people with HIV. Turning to this clone: Its matching antigen is unknown.

Regarding the study as a whole: Repertoires looked antigen-experienced, with only a slight naive shift after ART.

A v3.0 immunoSEQ assay was performed at survey level. Profiled with immunoSEQ multiplex PCR; TCRdb holds only in-frame clones, not every one. The data hold 7,500 to 9,000 clones, with over 65% observed a single time. The source was unsorted PBMCs, collected 0.6 years before starting antiretroviral therapy. This receptor was obtained from a man in his forties with HIV.

The DNA of the CDR3 is TGTGCCAGTAGCCTGGGACTGGAGGGGCATGGCTACACCTTC. It is translated as CASSLGLEGHGYTF. This chain links TRBV19 with TRBJ1-2, with D possibly being TRBD1 (5 bases). Trimming removed 6 bases from V and 6 bases from J, with 17 bases in between. This CDR3 comprises 14 residues. Germline-derived CDR1 and CDR2 are LNHDA and SQIVND (reference sequence).